The clone carrying this T cell receptor (beta chain) was counted ten times or more. Amplification of TCR beta CDR3 regions used RNA transcripts. Second-round multiplex PCR came after first-round RT-PCR with HTBI primers. MiXCR was run by TCRdb on the multiplex PCR reads, yielding one entry per CDR3 protein. This table holds some 200,000 distinct CDR3 sequences, 25% to 30% found once. V lost 7 bases and J 1 base, leaving 9 bases between the germline ends. The germline gives CDR1 KGHDR, CDR2 SFDVKD. The CDR3 sequence is 13 residues long. The record originates from a study of Graves' ophthalmopathy and Graves' hyperthyroidism. Diagnostic conclusions were grounded in clinical symptoms, serum thyroxine, TRAb, thyroid ultrasound and orbital computed tomography.

The rearrangement links TRBV24-1 to TRBJ1-2, with D maybe TRBD1 (5 bases). Sequences were obtained from peripheral blood. The TCR comes from a man aged 50 or older with Graves' ophthalmopathy. The CDR3 region is CATSPQGNYGYTF. The CDR3 DNA follows: TGTGCCACCAGCCCCCAGGGTAACTATGGCTACACCTTC.